This T cell receptor beta chain was recorded in a study of cytomegalovirus exposure and HLA in healthy donors (TCRdb year 2017). With respect to the entire study: According to a later analysis, the 120 or so validation repertoires were produced on the same platform as the 666 repertoires of the first cohort. The aim of the study was to test whether cataloging public T cell receptors could identify signatures of past pathogen exposure. In addition to the first cohort of roughly 670 subjects, a separate validation cohort of 120 different subjects was used. High-throughput TCR immunosequencing, statistical association of individual TCRs with disease status, and machine learning were combined to predict cytomegalovirus infection status.

Library method: the immunoSEQ multiplex PCR assay. In the source study's methods: A statistical classification framework was built to diagnose cytomegalovirus status from the catalog of TCR beta chain sequences. TCRdb retrieved this table from immuneACCESS and kept in-frame rearrangements only. Not all clones are present; in checked studies, unresolved V genes account for under half, and no reason is known for the remainder. Clonal size and the V and J genes are those of that table, whereas D and trimming came from the DNA. The sample data list over 150,000 clones, and about 90% of these were observed just once. The ten largest clones capture 10% to 13% of the sample. From its cysteine to its phenylalanine, the CDR3 spans 15 amino acids. Here the CDR3 DNA is all that survives: 45 bases in frame from base 1. Trimming costs V 3 bases and J 2 bases, and their ends lie 14 bases apart. CDR1 and CDR2, per the germline V gene, are MRHNA and SNTAGT.

Overall results and qualifications from the work: The study listed 170 or so TCR beta chains as associated with cytomegalovirus. Cytomegalovirus status was reported to be diagnosed by the classifier with high specificity and sensitivity in both the original and validation cohorts. Of the cluster scores, around 95% were above 0 in a later analysis, which found that TCRs clustered in the first cohort also tended to co-occur in the approximately 110 validation repertoires. According to the authors, the approach could potentially be generalized to other disease states and immunological phenotypes. Across donors, most TCR sequences were observed very rarely, whereas some public TCRs were present in many individuals. A later analysis had no HLA typing for the validation cohort, so co-occurrence there was scored across all 130 or so repertoires. In vitro tests confirmed that a few of the cytomegalovirus-associated TCR beta chains recognize cytomegalovirus antigens.

As concerns this clone: Its target antigen remains unknown. Base qualities are not at hand, and no much larger clone is one base apart.

Donors formed part of the validation cohort, which comprised approximately 130 subjects and was distinct from the first cohort of some 700 subjects. This receptor was taken from a woman between 18 and 30 years old in good health and CMV-seropositive. The sequence joins TRBV6-4 to TRBJ2-7; a weak D assignment points to TRBD2 (5 bases agree). Sequenced sample: PBMCs. The CDR3 amino acid sequence is: CASSDIRRATYEQYF. The DNA is as follows: TGTGCCAGCAGTGATATCCGGCGGGCAACCTACGAGCAGTACTTC.